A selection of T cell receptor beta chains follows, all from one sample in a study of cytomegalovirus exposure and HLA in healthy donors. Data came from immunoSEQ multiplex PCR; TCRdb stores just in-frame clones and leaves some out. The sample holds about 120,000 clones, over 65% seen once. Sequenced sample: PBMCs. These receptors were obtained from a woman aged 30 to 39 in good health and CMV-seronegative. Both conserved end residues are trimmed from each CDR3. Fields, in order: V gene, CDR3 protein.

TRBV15	ATSRDRGTGGEKLF
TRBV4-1	ASSPGGTQGTEAF
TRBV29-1	SVDGVAGGPADTQY
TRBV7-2	ASSPEGARGYT
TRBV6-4	ASSEEEGGGSPLH
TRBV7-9	ASTNPGGSTDTQY
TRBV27	ASSEPGAQETQY
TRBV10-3	AISDSGTGPYGYT
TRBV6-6	ASLTSSRSDTEAF
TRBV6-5	ASSLTVYSYEQY
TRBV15	ATSRGGTGGASTEAF
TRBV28	ASTGTGVGVRSQPQH
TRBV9	ASSVATGGDTQY
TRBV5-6	ASSLFQGRSEKLF
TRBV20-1	SASENTEAF
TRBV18	ASSPRLGTAYYEQY
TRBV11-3	ASSSTNEQF
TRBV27	ASSPVSSGSYEQY
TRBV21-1	ASSYREWDTEAF
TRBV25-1	ASSQSEGQGFGNEQF
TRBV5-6	ASSLRTGTNSPLH
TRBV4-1	ASSQERDRGDQPQH
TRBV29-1	SVGRATEAF
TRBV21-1	ASSRVLDPTSKGANYGYT
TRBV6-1	ASILDSTGELF
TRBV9	ASSVGRVGETQY
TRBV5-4	ASSSDSGSSYNEQF
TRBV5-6	ASSLAPGGGYT
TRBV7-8	ASSLAGTLTYEQY
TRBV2	ASKAPGRGAYGYT
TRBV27	ASSLRLSGGEPQH
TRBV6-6	ASSYSTGTSNQPQH
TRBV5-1	ASSPGQGGEKLF
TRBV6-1	ASSDLGQSNEKLF
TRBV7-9	ASSSTGDNEQF
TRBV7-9	ASSSSDLAKNIQY
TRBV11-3	ASSRRGLAGADEQF
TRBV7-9	ASSPTGEGNQPQH
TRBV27	ASSLTVNQPQH
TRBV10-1	ASSDPGLAGEQY
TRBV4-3	ASSQGTTNQPQH